This TCR beta chain comes out of a study of blood T cell repertoires in COVID-19 (dated by TCRdb to 2018 to 2021). With respect to the entire study: Samples from collaborators originated in the United States, Italy and Spain and spanned both the acute and convalescent phases of COVID-19. The dataset comprised deeply sampled blood TCRbeta repertoires from subjects exposed to, actively infected with, or recovered from COVID-19. The material from the prospective study consisted of cDNA or gDNA derived from T cells, B-cell-depleted T cells, or PBMCs. Samples were obtained from the ongoing ImmuneRACE study (first 160 participants) and from 1,254 subjects provided by 6 global collaborators. A freely available public database, intended as a resource for researchers studying the immune response to SARS-CoV-2, is where the repertoires were released. A de-identified subject ID, COVID-19 status, age in years and sex were almost always included in the sample metadata. HLA class I and class II types, where available, came from metadata supplied by the sample provider rather than from assay-based typing.

With regard to this clone: Its binding antigen is unknown. The record has no base qualities; no much larger clone is one base away.

The immunoSEQ Assay, a bias-controlled multiplex PCR, was used to amplify TCRbeta CDR3 regions from genomic DNA. Per the authors' processing: Nucleated cell counts per sample were estimated from amplification of reference gene primers within the assay. Sequence reads were collapsed and filtered to measure the absolute abundance of every unique TCRbeta CDR3 rearrangement. For each sample, productive Simpson clonality was calculated by taking the square root of Simpson's diversity index across productive rearrangements. The table was pulled from immuneACCESS by TCRdb, which kept in-frame rearrangements only. Such tables lose some clones; where checked, under half of the loss comes from unresolved V genes, and the rest has no known cause. The DNA was the basis for D and trimming; V, J and clone size are from that table. Within this sample are 130,000 or so clones, with 65% to 85% of them counted one time only. 8.9% of the sample comes from the top ten.

One collaborating source in Seattle enrolled patients while the patients were actively infected and followed the patients over time throughout the course of disease. Collaborating institutions collected whole blood in K2EDTA tubes following their own protocols. Collaborator samples were shipped for TCRbeta analysis as frozen whole blood, isolated PBMCs, or DNA extracted from either sample type. The CDR3, cysteine through phenylalanine, is 16 amino acids long. Only the CDR3 portion is preserved as DNA: 48 bases, with reading frame beginning at the first base. The germline V gene (reference sequence) gives CDR1 as MNHEY and CDR2 as SMNVEV. V is reduced by 2 bases and J by 4 bases, leaving a spacing of 17 bases between them. On the study overall, not on this receptor specifically: How much clinical and demographic metadata was included differed by source and by participant, and the metadata was provided uncurated.

The receptor was derived from a man aged 30 to 39 with COVID-19, enrolled during active disease. Here the chain combines TRBV27 and TRBJ1-1; 6 matching bases give a weak D call of TRBD1. Source material: peripheral blood. The bases read TGTGCCAGCAGTTTAGATAACAGGGCAAGGAGCACTGAAGCTTTCTTT. Its amino acids are CASSLDNRARSTEAFF.